The entry below gives a single T cell receptor (beta chain) sequence along with its context. The target antigen is unknown. The germline gives CDR1 MGHDK, CDR2 SYGVNS. After removal of 4 bases from V and 6 bases from J, the junction contained 10 bases not matched to a gene. The CDR3 has 15 residues. This entry is derived from a study of shared clonotypes between healthy human individuals. In the study overall: The study drew on two women and three men aged 18 to 49 as donors. General study points: A handful of donors held roughly 5% of naive CD4 clonotypes in common. Estimated richness values were generally larger in naive subsets than in memory subsets.

The method was immunoSEQ multiplex PCR; TCRdb's version includes in-frame clones alone and lacks a portion of them. Of a few hundred thousand clones in the sample, approximately 97% were seen once. The V gene is TRBV25-1, the J gene TRBJ2-3; 7 bases fit TRBD1. The receptor was isolated from a woman aged 30 to 39 in good health. Material for sequencing was naive CD4+ T cells sorted from blood. Indicated subset: CD45RA+ positively selected. CDR3 residues: CASSGRGWGTDTQYF. In DNA, the CDR3 is TGTGCCAGCAGTGGCAGGGGGTGGGGGACCGATACGCAGTATTTT.